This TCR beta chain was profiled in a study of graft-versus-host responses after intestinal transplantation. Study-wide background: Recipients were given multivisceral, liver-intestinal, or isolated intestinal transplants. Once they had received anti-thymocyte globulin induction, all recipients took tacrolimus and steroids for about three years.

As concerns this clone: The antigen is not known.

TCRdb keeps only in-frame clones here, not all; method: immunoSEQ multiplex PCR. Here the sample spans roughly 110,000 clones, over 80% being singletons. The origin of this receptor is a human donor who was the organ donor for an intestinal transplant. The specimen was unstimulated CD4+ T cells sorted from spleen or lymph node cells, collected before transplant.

The CDR3 spells CASSLVETQYF. The CDR3 nucleotides are TGTGCCAGCAGCTTAGTAGAGACCCAGTACTTC. The genes are TRBV11-2 and TRBJ2-5; D remains unclear. The CDR3 consists of 11 residues. The ends were cut back, 1 base at V and 4 bases at J, with 1 base in the middle. Per the germline V gene, CDR1 is SGHAT and CDR2 is FQNNGV.